This TCR beta chain was sequenced during a study of vaccination and CD4 T cells after COVID-19 (dated by TCRdb to between 2021 and 2022). Study-wide context: Convalescent patients had a positive SARS-CoV-2 result on nasal swab PCR, and of these patients, fewer than ten had mild disease and one had severe disease. In 10 COVID-19 convalescent patients and a few infection-naive healthy vaccine recipients, the spike-specific CD4+ TCR repertoire before mRNA vaccination was compared with the repertoire after mRNA vaccination. A few convalescent patients gave samples both early after vaccination (day 14) and late after vaccination (days 161 to 241). Participants got two doses of the Pfizer-BioNTech BNT162b2 vaccine (n=8) or two doses of the Moderna mRNA-1273 vaccine (n=2). As controls, cultures received a CEFX viral epitope pool (the positive control), an HIV-1 Nef peptide pool (the negative control), or no peptide at all. Overlapping spike peptide pools from SARS-CoV-2 and from the common cold coronaviruses HCoV-NL63, HCoV-OC43 and HCoV-229E were used as culture stimuli. The convalescent cohort included six males and four females, with two Hispanic individuals, seven Caucasians, two Asians and one multiracial person. Post-vaccine blood samples were collected a median of 72 days after the second vaccine dose, ranging from roughly 13 to 250 days. Post-COVID blood samples were collected from convalescent patients a median of approximately 93 days after diagnosis, with a range of roughly 30 to 161 days.

The paper as a whole reports these results and caveats: The median count of SARS-CoV-2-reactive clonotypes went up from about 23 after infection to a few dozen after vaccination, although the change was not significant. In convalescent patients, a median around 90% of post-vaccine SARS-CoV-2-reactive clones were detected only after vaccination, suggesting vaccine-specific priming. Only a relatively small number of convalescent patients were included in the study, and early timepoints following natural infection were not analyzed. Nearly all vaccine-specific clones in convalescent patients (304 of 307) were mono-reactive for SARS-CoV-2 spike rather than cross-reactive with common cold coronaviruses.

As to this clonotype: It lacks a known antigen. No base-level quality is on record; no much larger clone is a single base apart.

What this sample's time point label stands for: late sampling 161 to 241 days after vaccination in three convalescent patients. Reading the label with the study, this specimen's treatment or condition is: approximately nine-day PBMC culture with coronavirus spike peptide pools or control peptides (ViraFEST assay). The ViraFEST assay, used in the study, expanded antigen-specific T cells with peptide pools and then identified the expanded clonotypes through TCR sequencing. The convalescent patients' positive SARS-CoV-2 PCR tests were from March to December 2020, which was before the Alpha, Beta and Delta variants emerged in the United States. Over 1.5 million PBMCs per well were cultured in IMDM with roughly 5% human AB serum and roughly 9.3 IU/ml IL-2, plus 10 ug/ml peptide pools. On days 3 and 7, half of the culture medium was replaced with fresh IL-2-containing medium. Once the cells had been in culture for around 10 days, the EasySep CD4+ T cell isolation kit was used to isolate CD4+ T cells by negative selection. Ficoll-Paque Plus gradient centrifugation was used to isolate PBMCs from whole blood, and the isolated PBMCs were then either used fresh or cryopreserved at -140C. Triplicate wells were generally used for each culture condition.

Including cysteine and phenylalanine, the CDR3 has 13 amino acids. The read is trimmed to its CDR3 DNA, 39 bases read in frame from base 1. CDR1 and CDR2 are read off the germline V gene (reference sequence) as DFQATT and SNEGSKA. V is cut back by 2 bases and J by 1 base, with 2 bases in the junction unmatched. The method behind the library was PCR. DNA from cultured CD4+ T cells was subjected to TCR sequencing with the Oncomine TCR Beta short-read assay at the Johns Hopkins FTIC core. The QIAamp micro DNA kit was used to extract genomic DNA from the cultured CD4+ T cells. Oncomine TCR Beta libraries from cultured CD4+ T cells were pooled using unique dual indexes and sequenced on an Illumina iSeq 100. In the source study's methods: Non-productive sequences were filtered out, and CDR3s that did not start with C, did not end with F or W, or were shorter than 7 amino acids were discarded. The MANAFEST web application identified antigen-specific clonotypes by comparing peptide-stimulated wells against reference wells and other culture wells. An FDR below 0.05, an odds ratio above 5, and a productive frequency above 0.1% in at least two of three replicate wells were required for clones to be considered positive. A clonotype counted as cross-reactive if it showed significant expansion both in the SARS-CoV-2 spike wells and in at least one common cold coronavirus spike condition. Levenshtein distances (stringdist) and unrooted phylogenetic trees (ape) in R version 3.6.1 were used to assess CDR3 homology. TCRdb itself trimmed the public reads at Q25 with fastp, ran MiXCR and retained productive beta chains. Each entry is one CDR3 protein sequence, shown with its most common DNA and genes. TCRdb assigned the V and J calls; the authors' analysis was not used. Across this sample there are around 25,000 distinct CDR3 sequences, with 35% to 55% seen only once. Over 3.5% of the sample goes to the ten largest clones.

This clonotype was sampled from a human donor who had recovered from COVID-19. Recombination linked TRBV20-1 to TRBJ2-7; 7 central bases correspond to TRBD2. Sequenced here: CD4+ T cells from blood, cultured in vitro, sampled about 7 months after SARS-CoV-2 vaccination. The DNA sequence follows: TGCAGTGCTAGACAGCGGGGTTCCTACGAGCAGTACTTC. This is translated as CSARQRGSYEQYF.